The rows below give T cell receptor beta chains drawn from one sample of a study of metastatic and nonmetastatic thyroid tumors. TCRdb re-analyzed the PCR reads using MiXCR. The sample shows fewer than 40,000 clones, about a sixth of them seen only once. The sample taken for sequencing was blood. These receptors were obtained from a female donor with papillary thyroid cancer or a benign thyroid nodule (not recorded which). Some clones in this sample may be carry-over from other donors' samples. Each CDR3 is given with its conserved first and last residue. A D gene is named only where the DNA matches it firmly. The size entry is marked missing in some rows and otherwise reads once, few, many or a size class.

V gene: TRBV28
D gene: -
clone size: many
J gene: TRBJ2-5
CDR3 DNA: TGTGCCAGCAGTCTCACGGGGCCTTTCCAGACCCAGTACTTC
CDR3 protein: CASSLTGPFQTQYF

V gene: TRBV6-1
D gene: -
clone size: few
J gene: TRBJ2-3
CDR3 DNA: TGTGCCAGCACTGAAATTAGGGGTGCAGGCACAGATACGCAGTATTTT
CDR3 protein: CASTEIRGAGTDTQYF

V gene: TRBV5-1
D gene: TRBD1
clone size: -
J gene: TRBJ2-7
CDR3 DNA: TGCGCCAGCAGCGAACTAACGACAGGGTACGAGCAGTACTTC
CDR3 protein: CASSELTTGYEQYF

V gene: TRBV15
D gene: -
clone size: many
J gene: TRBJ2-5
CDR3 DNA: TGTGCCACCAGCTTAAGGGAAGTGTGGGAGACCCAGTACTTC
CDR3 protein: CATSLREVWETQYF

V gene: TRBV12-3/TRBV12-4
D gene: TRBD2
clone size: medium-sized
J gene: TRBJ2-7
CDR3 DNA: TGTGCCAGCAGTCCTCTAGCGGGAGGGTTGGGCGAGCAGTACTTC
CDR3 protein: CASSPLAGGLGEQYF

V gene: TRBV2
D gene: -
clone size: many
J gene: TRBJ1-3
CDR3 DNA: TGTGCCAGCAGTCGGGCCCTCTCTGGAAACACCATATATTTT
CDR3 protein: CASSRALSGNTIYF

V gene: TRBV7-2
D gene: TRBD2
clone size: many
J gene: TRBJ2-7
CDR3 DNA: TGTGCCAGCAGCTTAGTATTTGGGGCTAGCGGGAGGAGCTCCTACGAGCAGTACTTC
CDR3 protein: CASSLVFGASGRSSYEQYF

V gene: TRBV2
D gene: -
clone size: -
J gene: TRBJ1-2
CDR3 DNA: TGTGCCAGCAGTGAAGTGGAGGGGGGGACCCGCAATGGCTACACCTTC
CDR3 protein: CASSEVEGGTRNGYTF

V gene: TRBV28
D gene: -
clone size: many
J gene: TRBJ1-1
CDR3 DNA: TGTGCCAGCAGTTTTCGGTCTAGGTTTGAAGCTTTCTTT
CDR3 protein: CASSFRSRFEAFF

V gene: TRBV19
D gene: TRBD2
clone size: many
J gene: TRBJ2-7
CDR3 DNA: TGTGCCAGTAGTACCGCGACCACTAGCGGGAGGTACGAGCAGTACTTC
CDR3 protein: CASSTATTSGRYEQYF

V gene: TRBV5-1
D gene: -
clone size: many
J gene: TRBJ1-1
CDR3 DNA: TGCGCCAGCAGCTCGAACACTGAAGCTTTCTTT
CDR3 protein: CASSSNTEAFF

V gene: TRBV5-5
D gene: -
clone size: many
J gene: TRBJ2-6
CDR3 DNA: TGTGCCAGCAGCCCGTACTTTGGGGCCAACGTCCTGACTTTC
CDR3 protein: CASSPYFGANVLTF

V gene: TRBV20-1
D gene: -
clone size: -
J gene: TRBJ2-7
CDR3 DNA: TGCAGTGCTGTGTTCGCGGGCCAAGCGCTCGAGCAGTACTTC
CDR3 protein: CSAVFAGQALEQYF

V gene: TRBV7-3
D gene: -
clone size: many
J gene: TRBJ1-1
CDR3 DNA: TGTGCCAGCAGCCCCCTGGGGACGGCTGAAGCTTTCTTT
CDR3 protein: CASSPLGTAEAFF

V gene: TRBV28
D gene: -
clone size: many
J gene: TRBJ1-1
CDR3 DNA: TGTGCCAGCAGTTGGCACGGTGACACTGAAGCTTTCTTT
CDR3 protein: CASSWHGDTEAFF

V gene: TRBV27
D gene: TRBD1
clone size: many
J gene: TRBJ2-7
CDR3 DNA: TGTGCCAGCAGTCCGACAGGGAAGGTCCACGAGCAGTACTTC
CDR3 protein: CASSPTGKVHEQYF

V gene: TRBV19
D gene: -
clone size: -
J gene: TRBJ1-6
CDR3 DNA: TGTGCCAGTACCCAAACGGGGCGGTATAATTCACCCCTCAACTTT
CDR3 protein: CASTQTGRYNSPLNF

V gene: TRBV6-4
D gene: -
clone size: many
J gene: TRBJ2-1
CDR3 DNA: TGTGCCAGCAGTGACGGAGACTCCCACGAGCAGTTCTTC
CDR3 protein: CASSDGDSHEQFF

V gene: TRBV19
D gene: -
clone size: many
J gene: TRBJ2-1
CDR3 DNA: TGTGCCAGTATACAATATGGTGAGCAGTTCTTC
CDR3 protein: CASIQYGEQFF

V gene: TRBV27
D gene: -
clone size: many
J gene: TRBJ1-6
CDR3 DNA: TGTGCCAGCAGTTTATGGGTCCTCCATTCACCCCTCCACTTT
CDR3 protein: CASSLWVLHSPLHF

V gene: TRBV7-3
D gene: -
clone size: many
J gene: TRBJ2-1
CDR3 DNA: TGTGCCAGCAGCTCCCATGACAATGAGCAGTTCTTC
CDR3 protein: CASSSHDNEQFF

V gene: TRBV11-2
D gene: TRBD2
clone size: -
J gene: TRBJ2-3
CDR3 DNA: TGTGCCAGCAGCTTAGATGGAGCGGGGGGGTCGGATACGCAGTATTTT
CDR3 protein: CASSLDGAGGSDTQYF

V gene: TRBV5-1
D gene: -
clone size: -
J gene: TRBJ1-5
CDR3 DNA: TGCGCCAGCAGGGCCGGGACTGCAAGCAATCAGCCCCAGCATTTT
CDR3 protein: CASRAGTASNQPQHF

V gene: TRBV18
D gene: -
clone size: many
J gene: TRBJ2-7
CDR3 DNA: TGTGCCAGCTCACCGGTCGGCAACTCCTACGAGCAGTACTTC
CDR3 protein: CASSPVGNSYEQYF

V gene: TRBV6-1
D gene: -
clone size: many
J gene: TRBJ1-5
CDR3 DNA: TGTGCCAGCAGTGAATTAGGGGGGCCCGGGCCCCAGCATTTT
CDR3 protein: CASSELGGPGPQHF

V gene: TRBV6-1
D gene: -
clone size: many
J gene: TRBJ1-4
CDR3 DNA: TGTGCCAGCAGCTCCGGACAGTATAATGAAAAACTGTTTTTT
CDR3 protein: CASSSGQYNEKLFF

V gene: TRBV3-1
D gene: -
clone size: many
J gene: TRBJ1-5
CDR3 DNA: TGTGCCAGCAGCTACACCTATAGCAATCAGCCCCAGCATTTT
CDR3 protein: CASSYTYSNQPQHF

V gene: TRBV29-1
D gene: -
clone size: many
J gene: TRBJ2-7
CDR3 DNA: TGCAGCGTTGAAGATGGAGACGGAGATTACGAGCAGTACTTC
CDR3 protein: CSVEDGDGDYEQYF

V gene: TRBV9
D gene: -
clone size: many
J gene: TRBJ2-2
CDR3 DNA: TGTGCCAGCAGCGTCCAGGATCCGAACACCGGGGAGCTGTTTTTT
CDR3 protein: CASSVQDPNTGELFF

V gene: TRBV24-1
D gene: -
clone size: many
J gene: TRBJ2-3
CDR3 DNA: TGTGCCACCAGTGCGGGCCAGAACGTACCAGGTACGCAGTATTTT
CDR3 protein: CATSAGQNVPGTQYF

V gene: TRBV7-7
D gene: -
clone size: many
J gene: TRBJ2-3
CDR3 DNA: TGTGCTAGCAGCTTAGCGAGTGTGGAGACTGCAGCCGATACGCAGTATTTT
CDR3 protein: CASSLASVETAADTQYF

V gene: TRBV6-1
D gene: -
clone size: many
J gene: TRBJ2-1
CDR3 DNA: TGTGCCAGCAGTGTCCTTCTCGACCGCAATGAGCAGTTCTTC
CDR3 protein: CASSVLLDRNEQFF

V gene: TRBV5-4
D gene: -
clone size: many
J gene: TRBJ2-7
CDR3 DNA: TGTGCCAGCAGTGGACTTACCGGGGAGCAGTACTTC
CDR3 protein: CASSGLTGEQYF

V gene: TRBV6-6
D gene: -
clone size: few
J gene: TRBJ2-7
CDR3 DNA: TGTGCCAGCAGTTACTCGTGCCCCGACATGGCGGGCGAGCAGTACTTC
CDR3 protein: CASSYSCPDMAGEQYF

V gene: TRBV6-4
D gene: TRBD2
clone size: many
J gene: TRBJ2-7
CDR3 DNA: TGTGCCAGCAGTGACTCCCTGCGGGAGCGTACCTACGAGCAGTACTTC
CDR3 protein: CASSDSLRERTYEQYF

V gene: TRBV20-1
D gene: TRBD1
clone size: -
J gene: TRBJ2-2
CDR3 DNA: TGCAGTGCCACGGACAGGGGGCGAACCGGGGAGCTGTTTTTT
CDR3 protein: CSATDRGRTGELFF

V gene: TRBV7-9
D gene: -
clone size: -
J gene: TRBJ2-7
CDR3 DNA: TGTGCCAGCAGCTTAATGGCGGACTCCTACGAGCAGTACTTC
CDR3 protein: CASSLMADSYEQYF

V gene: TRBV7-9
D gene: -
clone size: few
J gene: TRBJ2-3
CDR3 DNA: TGTGCCAGCAGCTTAAGGGCGTCCCGCGACCTCTCTTCTAGCACAGATACGCAGTATTTT
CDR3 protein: CASSLRASRDLSSSTDTQYF

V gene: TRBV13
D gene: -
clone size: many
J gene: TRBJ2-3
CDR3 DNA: TGTGCCAGCAGCCTCCGACTGGCGTATAGCACAGATACGCAGTATTTT
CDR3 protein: CASSLRLAYSTDTQYF

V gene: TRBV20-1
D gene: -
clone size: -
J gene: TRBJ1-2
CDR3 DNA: TGCAGTGCTCCTAGGACGGGTGGCTACACCTTC
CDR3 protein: CSAPRTGGYTF

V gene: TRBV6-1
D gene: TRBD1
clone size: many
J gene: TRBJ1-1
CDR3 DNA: TGTGCCAGCAGGGAGGACAGGGGGCCGAACACTGAAGCTTTCTTT
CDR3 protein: CASREDRGPNTEAFF

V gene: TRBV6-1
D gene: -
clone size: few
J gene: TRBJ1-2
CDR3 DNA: TGTGCCAGCACTGGGGGGGCTGATGGCTACACCTTC
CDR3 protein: CASTGGADGYTF

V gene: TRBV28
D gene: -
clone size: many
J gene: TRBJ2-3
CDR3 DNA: TGTGCCAGCAGTTTAAGGGGGGCAGATACGCAGTATTTT
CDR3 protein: CASSLRGADTQYF

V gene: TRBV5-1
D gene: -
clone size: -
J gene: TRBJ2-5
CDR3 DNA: TGCGCCAGCAGCCCCGGTACAGGGATATCGGAGACCCAGTACTTC
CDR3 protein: CASSPGTGISETQYF

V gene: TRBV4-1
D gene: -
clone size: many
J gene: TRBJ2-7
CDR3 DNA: TGCGCCAGCAGCCAAGATCAGGGAACGGTAGACGAGCAGTACTTC
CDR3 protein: CASSQDQGTVDEQYF

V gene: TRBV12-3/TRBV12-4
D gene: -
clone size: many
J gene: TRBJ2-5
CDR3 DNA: TGTGCCAGCAAGGGCCAAGAGGAGACCCAGTACTTC
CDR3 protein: CASKGQEETQYF

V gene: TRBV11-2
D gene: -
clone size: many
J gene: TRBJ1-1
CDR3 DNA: TGTGCCAGCAGCATCATTTTTCCGTTGAACACTGAAGCTTTCTTT
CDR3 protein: CASSIIFPLNTEAFF

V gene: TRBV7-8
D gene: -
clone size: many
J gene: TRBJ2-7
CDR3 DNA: TGTGCCAGCAGCTCCGGGACATTGTACGAGCAGTACTTC
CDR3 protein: CASSSGTLYEQYF

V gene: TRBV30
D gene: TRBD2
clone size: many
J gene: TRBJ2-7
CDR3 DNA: TGTGCCTGGAACGGGGGGGTAACCTACGAGCAGTACTTC
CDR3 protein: CAWNGGVTYEQYF

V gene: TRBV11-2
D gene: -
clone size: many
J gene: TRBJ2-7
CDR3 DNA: TGTGCCAGCAGCTTAGGATCCCCGTACGAGCAGTACTTC
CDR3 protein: CASSLGSPYEQYF

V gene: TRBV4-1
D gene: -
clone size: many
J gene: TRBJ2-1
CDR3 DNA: TGCGCCAGCAGCCAAGATGAGGCAGGACTCGGTATTCGGGATGAGCAGTTCTTC
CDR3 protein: CASSQDEAGLGIRDEQFF

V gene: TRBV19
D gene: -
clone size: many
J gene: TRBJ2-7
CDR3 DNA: TGTGCCAGTAGCAGTCAGGGGGGGGACGAGCAGTACTTC
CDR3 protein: CASSSQGGDEQYF

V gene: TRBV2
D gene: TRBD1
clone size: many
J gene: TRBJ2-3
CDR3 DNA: TGTGCCAGCATTTACGGGACAGGCACAGATACGCAGTATTTT
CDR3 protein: CASIYGTGTDTQYF